This record looks at one TCR beta chain sequence and its context. Its target is not known. These data are taken from a study of Ad26.COV2.S vaccination and SARS-CoV-2 variants. About the study: The COV1001 Ad26.COV2.S trial arm included the donor. Intramuscularly, Ad26.COV2.S was given either once or twice, 56 days apart.

The treatment denotes: some 20 received Ad26.COV2.S at low or high dose, single or two shots; about 5 received placebo; per-sample allocation not given. Sampling occurred on day 63 after the first vaccine or placebo injection. Expression of Wuhan-strain SARS-CoV-2 spike came from the Ad26 vector that formed the vaccine. Study conclusions and caveats: After vaccination, substantial breadth of spike-specific CD8+ and CD4+ responses was reported.

This table comes from immunoSEQ multiplex PCR, and its TCRdb copy is limited to in-frame clones, with some not included. Of some 340,000 clones in the sample, just under 85% are singletons; the top ten hold around 2.2%. The germline gives CDR1 ENHRY, CDR2 SYGVKD. This CDR3 is built from 17 residues. V lost 11 bases, J lost 1 base, and 17 bases stayed unmatched. Source: peripheral blood, taken in a trial of Ad26.COV2.S vaccine versus placebo. This sequence originates from a person between 18 and 65 years old who received the Ad26.COV2.S COVID-19 vaccine or a placebo. This chain links TRBV10-3 with TRBJ1-5, with TRBD1 matching 7 bases. Written as DNA, the CDR3 is TGTGCCCCCATCCCCTACAGGGGCGGAGGGAGCAATCAGCCCCAGCATTTT. Translation gives CAPIPYRGGGSNQPQHF.